The source of this TCR beta chain is a study of T cell responses to AZD1222 COVID-19 vaccine (dated by TCRdb to the early 2020s). Background on the whole study: A total of around 240 trial participants underwent TCR sequencing, of whom 207 received two doses of AZD1222 and 26 received two doses of the MenACWY control vaccine. Trial participants were enrolled by age into 18-55, 56-69 and 70-plus year subgroups, with 148, 28 and 57 TCR-sequenced participants respectively.

The study at large found these results: In the small 56-69-year group, the increase in depth fell short of significance, most likely because of low power. Vaccine-associated CD4 TCRs spanned the whole spike protein, with dominant responses in regions 160-218 and 743-854. Spike-specific TCR breadth and depth rose significantly after two AZD1222 doses compared with day 0 and with MenACWY recipients. Epitopes outside the regions mutated in the B.1.351 and B.1.1.7 variants were reportedly recognized by nearly half of the unique spike-specific TCRs. Most participants were white British and females outnumbered males, and the authors suggested that clonal diversity may have been underestimated. Because no day 14 peak-response samples were available, the repertoires could be characterized only after the peak T cell response. Conclusions about previously exposed vaccinees are limited because only six or seven AZD1222 recipients were SARS-CoV-2 seropositive at baseline.

The CDR3 has 17 amino acids, counting the end cysteine and phenylalanine. CDR3 DNA only is kept here, 51 bases in frame from base 1. Between the V and J ends, shortened by 4 bases and 0 bases respectively, the junction contains 13 bases. As encoded in the germline V gene (reference sequence), CDR1 is LNHDA while CDR2 is SQIVND. The time point label, as the study defines it: about 28 days (+/-7) after the second vaccine dose. AZD1222 recipients given second doses at about 4 weeks or at about 12 weeks were pooled, since spike-specific TCR depth and breadth were not found to differ between the two schedules. Samples from vaccinated people were obtained from the UK trials COV001 and COV002, which included a single-blind randomized controlled phase 2/3 trial of AZD1222 (ChAdOx1 nCoV-19) in healthy adults. For TCRbeta chain sequencing, PBMC samples from trial participants were taken at day 0 and at day 28 after the second dose.

In regard to this clone: Its antigen is not yet known. No much larger clone exists at a distance of one base, and base qualities are not known.

The CDR3 regions of human TCRbeta chains were analyzed by immunosequencing. Per the original workflow: Repertoire TCRs were matched against a reference library of SARS-CoV-2-specific TCRs generated with the MIRA antigen-specificity platform. Breadth was defined as the fraction of unique TCRs that were SARS-CoV-2-associated. Depth was defined as the fraction of total T cells that were SARS-CoV-2-associated. Using the MIRA data, each spike-specific TCR was mapped to the spike region that the TCR reacts to and placed in a CD4 or CD8 class. Log10-transformed breadth and depth values were compared by one-way ANOVA with Sidak's multiple comparisons tests. This immuneACCESS table, as held by TCRdb, lists in-frame sequences with V and J called but not all clones. Of the missing ones, under half trace to an unresolved V gene in checked studies; the others have no known cause. V and J calls and clone size are those listed in that table; D and trimming were worked out from the DNA. This sample lists more than 85,000 clones; approximately 89% were detected once. The ten largest clones take up 35% to 50% of the sample.

The chain uses TRBV19 and TRBJ2-6; the D gene cannot be resolved reliably. The sequence derives from an adult who received the AZD1222 COVID-19 vaccine. The starting material was peripheral blood, obtained 28 days after the second AZD1222 dose. The CDR3 amino acid sequence is: CASSKAPVSSGANVLTF. In nucleotide form, the sequence is TGTGCCAGTAGTAAGGCACCCGTCAGCTCTGGGGCCAACGTCCTGACTTTC.